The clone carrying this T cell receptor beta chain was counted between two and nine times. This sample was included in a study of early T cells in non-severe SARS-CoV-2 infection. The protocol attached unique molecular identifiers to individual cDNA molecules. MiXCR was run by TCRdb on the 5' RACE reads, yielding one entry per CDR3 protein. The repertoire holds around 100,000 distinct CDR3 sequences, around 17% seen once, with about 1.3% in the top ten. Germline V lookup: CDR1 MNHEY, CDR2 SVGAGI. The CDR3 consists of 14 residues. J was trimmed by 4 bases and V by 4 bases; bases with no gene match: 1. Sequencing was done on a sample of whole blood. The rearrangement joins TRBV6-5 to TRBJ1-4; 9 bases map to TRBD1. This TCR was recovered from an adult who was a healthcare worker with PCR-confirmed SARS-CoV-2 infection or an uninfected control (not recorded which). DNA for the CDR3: TGTGCCAGCAGTTGGACAGGGGATAATGAAAAACTGTTTTTT. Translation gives CASSWTGDNEKLFF.